This T cell receptor beta chain was profiled in a study of response to subunit inactivated influenza vaccine. TCRdb used MiXCR to reprocess the RT-PCR reads, holding one entry per CDR3 protein. In the table there are 150,000 to 200,000 distinct CDR3 sequences, over 9.5% of which are singletons. V lost 7 bases and J lost 5; bases outside the gene matches: 11. Germline-derived CDR1 and CDR2 are SGHVS and FQNEAQ. The CDR3 has 14 residues. These same records also appear under a second study, on T cells expressing NK-cell markers. That source notes: Generation of TCR beta cDNA was performed by 5'RACE template switching incorporating UMIs. Investigators obtained TCR beta repertoires from sorted CD3+CD56+NKG2C+, CD3+CD56+NKG2C- and CD3+CD56-NKG2C+ T cells.

J is TRBJ2-7 and V is TRBV7-8; 7 positions agree with TRBD2. This receptor was identified in a man aged 45-65 years who received an inactivated influenza vaccine. The material was CD8+ T cells sorted from PBMCs, obtained roughly 13 days after vaccination. DNA for the CDR3: TGTGCCAGCACCCAAGGGGCGGGGGTCGACGAGCAGTACTTC. Its translation is CASTQGAGVDEQYF.